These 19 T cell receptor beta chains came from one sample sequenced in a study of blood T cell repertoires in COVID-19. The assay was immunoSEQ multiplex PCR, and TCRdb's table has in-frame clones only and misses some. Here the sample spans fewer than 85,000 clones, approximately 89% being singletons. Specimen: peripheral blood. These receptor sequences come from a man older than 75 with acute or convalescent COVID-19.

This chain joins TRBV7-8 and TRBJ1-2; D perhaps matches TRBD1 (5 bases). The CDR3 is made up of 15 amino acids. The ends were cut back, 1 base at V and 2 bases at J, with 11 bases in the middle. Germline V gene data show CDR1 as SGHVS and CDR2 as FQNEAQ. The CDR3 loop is CASSLEPGLNYGYTF. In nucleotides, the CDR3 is TGTGCCAGCAGCTTAGAACCGGGACTCAACTATGGCTACACCTTC. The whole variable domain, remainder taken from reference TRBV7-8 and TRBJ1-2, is GAGVSQSPRYKVAKRGQDVALRCDPISGHVSLFWYQQALGQGPEFLTYFQNEAQLDKSGLPSDRFFAERPEGSVSTLKIQRTQQEDSAVYLCASSLEPGLNYGYTFGSGTRLTVV.

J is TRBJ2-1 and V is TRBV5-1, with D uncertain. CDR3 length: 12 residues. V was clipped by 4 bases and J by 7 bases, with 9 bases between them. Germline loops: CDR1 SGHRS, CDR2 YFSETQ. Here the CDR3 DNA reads TGCGCCAGCAGCCTAAGCCTGAATGAGCAGTTCTTC. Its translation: CASSLSLNEQFF.

The CDR3 loop is CASSGGWRETNEKLFF. Written as DNA, the CDR3 is TGTGCCAGCAGCGGGGGATGGAGGGAAACTAATGAAAAACTGTTTTTT. The J gene is TRBJ1-4, the V gene TRBV9, with D unclear. The CDR3 consists of 16 residues. Trimming removed 3 bases from V and 1 base from J, with 13 bases in between. Germline V gene lookup returns CDR1 SGDLS and CDR2 YYNGEE.

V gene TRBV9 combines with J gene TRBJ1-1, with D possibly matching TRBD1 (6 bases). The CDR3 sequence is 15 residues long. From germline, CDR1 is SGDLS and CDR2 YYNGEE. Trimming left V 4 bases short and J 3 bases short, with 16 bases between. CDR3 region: CASSPQGFLDTEAFF. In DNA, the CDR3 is TGTGCCAGCAGCCCCCAGGGGTTTCTAGACACTGAAGCTTTCTTT.

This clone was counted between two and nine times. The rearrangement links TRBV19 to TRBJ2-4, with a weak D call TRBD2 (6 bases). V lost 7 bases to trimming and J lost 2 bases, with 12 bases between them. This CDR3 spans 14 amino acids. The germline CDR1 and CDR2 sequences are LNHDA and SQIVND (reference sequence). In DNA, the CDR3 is TGTGCCAGTAAGCCTAGCGACCCCAAAAACATTCAGTACTTC. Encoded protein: CASKPSDPKNIQYF. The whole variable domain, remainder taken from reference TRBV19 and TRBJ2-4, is DGGITQSPKYLFRKEGQNVTLSCEQNLNHDAMYWYRQDPGQGLRLIYYSQIVNDFQKGDIAEGYSVSREKKESFPLTVTSAQKNPTAFYLCASKPSDPKNIQYFGAGTRLSVL.

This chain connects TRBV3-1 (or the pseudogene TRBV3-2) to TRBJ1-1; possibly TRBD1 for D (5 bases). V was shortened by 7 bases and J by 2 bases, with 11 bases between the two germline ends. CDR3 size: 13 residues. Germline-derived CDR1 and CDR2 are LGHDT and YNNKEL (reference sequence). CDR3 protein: CASTREENTEAFF. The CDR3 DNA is TGTGCCAGCACCAGGGAGGAAAACACTGAAGCTTTCTTT.

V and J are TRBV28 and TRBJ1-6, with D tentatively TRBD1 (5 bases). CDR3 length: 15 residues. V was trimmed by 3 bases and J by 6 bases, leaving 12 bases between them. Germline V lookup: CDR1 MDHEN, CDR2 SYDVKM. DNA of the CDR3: TGTGCCAGCAGTTTGCCCGGACACCCTAATTCACCCCTCCACTTT. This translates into CASSLPGHPNSPLHF.

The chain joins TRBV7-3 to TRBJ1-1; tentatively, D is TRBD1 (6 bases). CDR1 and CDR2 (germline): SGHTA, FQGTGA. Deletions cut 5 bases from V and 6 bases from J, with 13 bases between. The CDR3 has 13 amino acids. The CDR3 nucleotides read TGTGCCAGCAGCACCCAACAGGGCTCTGAAGCTTTCTTT. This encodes CASSTQQGSEAFF.

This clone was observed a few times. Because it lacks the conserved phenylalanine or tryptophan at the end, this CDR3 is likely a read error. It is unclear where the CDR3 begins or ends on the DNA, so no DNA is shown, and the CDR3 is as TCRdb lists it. CDR3 sequence reads: CASSKDETGGDLIA. The genes are TRBV21-1 and TRBJ1-2; the table gives TRBD1 as D, unverified against the DNA. TRBV21-1 is given as a pseudogene. Ends included, the CDR3 has 14 residues.

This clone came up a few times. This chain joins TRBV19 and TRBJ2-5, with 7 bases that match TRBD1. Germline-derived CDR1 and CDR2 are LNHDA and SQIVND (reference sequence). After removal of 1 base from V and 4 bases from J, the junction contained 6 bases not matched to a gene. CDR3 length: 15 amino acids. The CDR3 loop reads CASSIAMTGRETQYF. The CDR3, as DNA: TGTGCCAGTAGTATAGCGATGACAGGGAGAGAGACCCAGTACTTC.

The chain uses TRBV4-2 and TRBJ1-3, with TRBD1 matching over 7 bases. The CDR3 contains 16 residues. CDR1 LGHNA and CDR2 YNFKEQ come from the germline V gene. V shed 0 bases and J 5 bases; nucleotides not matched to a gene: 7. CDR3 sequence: CASSQDYGTARNTIYF. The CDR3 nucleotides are TGTGCCAGCAGCCAAGATTATGGGACAGCCAGAAACACCATATATTTT.

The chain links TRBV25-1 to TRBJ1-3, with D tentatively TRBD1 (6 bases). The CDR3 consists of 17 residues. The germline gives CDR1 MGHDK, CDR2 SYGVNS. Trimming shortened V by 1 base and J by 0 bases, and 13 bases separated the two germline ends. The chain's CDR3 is CASSELGDNDSGNTIYF. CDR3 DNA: TGTGCCAGCAGTGAATTAGGGGACAACGACTCTGGAAACACCATATATTTT.

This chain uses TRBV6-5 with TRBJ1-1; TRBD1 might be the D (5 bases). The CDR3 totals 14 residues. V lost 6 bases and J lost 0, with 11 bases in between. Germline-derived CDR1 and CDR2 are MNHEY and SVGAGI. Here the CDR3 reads CASSSGTLNTEAFF. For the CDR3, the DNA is TGTGCCAGCAGCTCCGGGACTTTGAACACTGAAGCTTTCTTT.

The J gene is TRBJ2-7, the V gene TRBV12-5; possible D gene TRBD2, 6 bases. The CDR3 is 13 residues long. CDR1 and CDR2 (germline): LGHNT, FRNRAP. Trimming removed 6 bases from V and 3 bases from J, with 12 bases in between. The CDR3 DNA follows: TGTGCTAGTGGGGCGGGGTTGATCTACGAGCAGTACTTC. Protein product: CASGAGLIYEQYF.

The CDR3 spells CASEPGQGSRNEQFF. As DNA, the CDR3 is TGTGCCAGTGAACCGGGACAGGGGTCAAGAAATGAGCAGTTCTTC. V usage is TRBV6-5 and J usage is TRBJ2-1, with 10 bases identical to TRBD1. This CDR3 region has 15 residues. Germline CDR1 MNHEY, CDR2 SVGAGI. Losses at the gene ends were 9 bases for V and 7 bases for J; bases not matched to a gene: 12.

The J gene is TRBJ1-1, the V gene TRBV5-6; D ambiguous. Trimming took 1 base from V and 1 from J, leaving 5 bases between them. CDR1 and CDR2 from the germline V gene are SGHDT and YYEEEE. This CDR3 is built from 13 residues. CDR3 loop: CASSLPGNTEAFF. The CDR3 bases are TGTGCCAGCAGCTTGCCAGGGAACACTGAAGCTTTCTTT.

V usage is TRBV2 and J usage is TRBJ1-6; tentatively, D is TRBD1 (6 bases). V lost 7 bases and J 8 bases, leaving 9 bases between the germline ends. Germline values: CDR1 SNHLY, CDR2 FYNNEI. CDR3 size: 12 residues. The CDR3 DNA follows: TGTGCCAGCAAGAGACAGGATTCACCCCTCCACTTT. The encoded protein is CASKRQDSPLHF.

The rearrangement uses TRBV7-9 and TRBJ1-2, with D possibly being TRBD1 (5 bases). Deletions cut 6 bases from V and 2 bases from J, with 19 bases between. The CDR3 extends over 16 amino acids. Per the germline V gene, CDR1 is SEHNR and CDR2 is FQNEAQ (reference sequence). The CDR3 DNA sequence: TGTGCCAGCAGTTTTACCCTGGGGGGGTCAAACTATGGCTACACCTTC. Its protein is CASSFTLGGSNYGYTF.

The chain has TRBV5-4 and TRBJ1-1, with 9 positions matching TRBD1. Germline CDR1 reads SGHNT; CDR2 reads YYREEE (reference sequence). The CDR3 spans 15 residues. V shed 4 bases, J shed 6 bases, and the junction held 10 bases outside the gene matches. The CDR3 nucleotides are TGTGCCAGCAGCGTCACCGGGACAGGGATCGCTGAAGCTTTCTTT. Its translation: CASSVTGTGIAEAFF.